This T cell receptor beta chain was captured by sequencing in a study of T-cell memory formation after mild COVID-19. From 5'RACE with constant-segment primers came TCR alpha and TCR beta cDNA libraries that carried sample barcodes and UMIs. From the 5' RACE reads, TCRdb called clonotypes with MiXCR, one entry per CDR3 protein. The sample records 100,000 to 150,000 distinct CDR3 sequences, over 15% being singletons. Points from the study as a whole: Most CD4+ clones that shrank were in CM and EM, while CD8+ ones turned up in EMRA. That cross-reactive memory joined was suggested by some responding clones appearing in pre-infection memory. Clones contracting over day 15 to 85 were CD4/CD8 balanced, with later expanders leaning CD4+.

Unmatched junction bases numbered 8, after V lost 6 bases and J lost 3 bases. The CDR3 has 15 residues. This clonotype has more than one count but fewer than ten. The antigen is not known. This clonotype originated in a man aged 18 to 35 who had mild COVID-19 (a few samples of this study predate the infection). Cell type and time point are not known. This chain uses TRBV23-1 with TRBJ2-7; 10 nucleotides match TRBD1. TRBV23-1 is an ORF; its function is uncertain. Material for sequencing was PBMCs or a T cell subset sorted from them (not recorded which). Here the CDR3 reads CASRWDRGDNYEQYF. CDR3 DNA sequence: TGCGCCAGCAGATGGGACAGGGGAGATAACTACGAGCAGTACTTC.